These 17 T cell receptor beta chains were sequenced from one sample in a study of molecular identifiers for immune sequencing clone quantification (dated by TCRdb to 2016 to 2018). Libraries were constructed by PCR. Sequencer: Illumina MiSeq. TCRdb reprocessed the public reads (quality trimming at Q25 with fastp, clone calling with MiXCR) and kept in-frame beta chains. When rows share a CDR3 protein, they turn into one entry using the most common DNA and genes. In this sample the table shows tens of thousands of distinct CDR3 sequences, around 18% of which occur a single time. The ten largest clones capture less than 9% of the sample. Sequenced material: naive CD8+ T cells from blood, with Jurkat cell RNA spiked in. The cell subset or site label corresponds to: FACS-sorted CD8+CD4-CCR7+CD45RA+ naive T cells. The receptors shown here come from a human donor in good health. Some libraries in this study had Jurkat cell RNA spiked in.

This clonotype was recorded many times. This sequence joins TRBV2 and TRBJ1-5; 10 nucleotides match TRBD1. J gave up 6 bases and V 7 bases, and 9 bases lay outside the gene matches. The CDR3 contains 15 residues. In germline, CDR1 is SNHLY, CDR2 FYNNEI. CDR3 DNA: TGTGCCAGCACCCAGACAGGGGGCGAGGTTCAGCCCCAGCATTTT. This codes for CASTQTGGEVQPQHF.

The table lists this clonotype with many counts. The chain is built from TRBV5-5 and TRBJ2-3; no definite D call. The CDR3 is 16 residues long. Deletions cut 0 bases from V and 2 bases from J, with 13 bases between. Per germline, CDR1 SGHKS and CDR2 YYEKEE (reference sequence). CDR3 residues: CASSLEAFLVTDTQYF. DNA for the CDR3: TGTGCCAGCAGCTTGGAGGCCTTTCTGGTCACAGATACGCAGTATTTT.

The CDR3 is CSARDEASGRSPGEYF. The CDR3 bases are TGCAGTGCTAGAGATGAGGCTAGCGGGAGGTCCCCAGGAGAGTACTTC. J is TRBJ2-7 and V is TRBV20-1, with 11 bases identical to TRBD2. This CDR3 region has 16 residues. Germline V gene data show CDR1 as DFQATT and CDR2 as SNEGSKA (reference sequence). V trimming: 0 bases; J trimming: 11 bases; junction bases outside the gene matches: 15.

This clonotype was seen many times. The chain joins TRBV12-3 or TRBV12-4 to TRBJ2-2; no firm D call. Trimming pared 5 bases from V and 7 bases from J, leaving 2 bases between. The CDR3 spans 10 residues. The DNA for the CDR3 is TGTGCCAGCAGTGGCGGGGAGCTGTTTTTT. It yields the protein CASSGGELFF.

This clonotype ranks as medium-sized (0.01 to 0.1%). The rearrangement joins TRBV12-3 or TRBV12-4 to TRBJ1-2; D is uncertain. V was pared by 6 bases and J by 8 bases, with 13 bases between. The CDR3 is 12 amino acids. The CDR3, as DNA: TGTGCCAGCAGCCCTGACACCCCCGGCTACACCTTC. Amino acid sequence: CASSPDTPGYTF.

This clonotype was counted only a few times. The rearrangement uses TRBV7-9 and TRBJ2-1; no firm D call. Trimming left V 5 bases short and J 7 bases short, with 9 bases between. Germline values: CDR1 SEHNR, CDR2 FQNEAQ (reference sequence). CDR3 length equals 12 residues. CDR3 DNA: TGTGCCAGCAGCAACGATTTGAATGAGCAGTTCTTC. It encodes CASSNDLNEQFF.

In its sample, this clonotype was seen many times. The CDR3 DNA is TGTGCCAGCAGCGACGGCGACTACGAGCAGTACTTC. Its translation: CASSDGDYEQYF. The chain employs TRBV7-9 and TRBJ2-7, with D hard to call. Between the trimmed V and J ends, which lost 5 bases and 3 bases, there was a span of 8 bases. Germline CDR1 reads SEHNR; CDR2 reads FQNEAQ (reference sequence). The CDR3 extends over 12 amino acids.

This clonotype was found many times. V and J are TRBV7-9 and TRBJ2-3, with D possibly being TRBD1 (6 bases). V was shortened by 5 bases and J by 4 bases, with 10 bases between the two germline ends. The germline V gene has CDR1 SEHNR and CDR2 FQNEAQ (reference sequence). CDR3 size: 13 residues. The CDR3 DNA reads TGTGCCAGCAGCGCCGCAGGGGCAGATACGCAGTATTTT. Its translation: CASSAAGADTQYF.

At least ten counts were recorded for this clonotype. The chain is built from TRBV24-1 and TRBJ2-2; D ambiguous. CDR1 KGHDR and CDR2 SFDVKD come from the germline V gene. Trimming removed 1 base at V and 7 bases at J, with 3 bases between. This CDR3 comprises 12 residues. Here the CDR3 DNA reads TGTGCCACCAGTGATTTTCTCGGGGAGCTGTTTTTT. Protein: CATSDFLGELFF.

This clonotype showed up many times. This chain joins TRBV5-8 and TRBJ1-1; D is unresolved. CDR1 is SGHTS, CDR2 YDEGEE, per germline. Trimming took off 4 bases at V and 5 bases at J, with 9 bases between the two ends. CDR3 length: 12 residues. The CDR3 DNA reads as TGTGCCAGCAGCGTTGGGGTTACTGAAGCTTTCTTT. Translation: CASSVGVTEAFF.

This clonotype was counted ten times or more. The J gene is TRBJ2-2, the V gene TRBV28; the D gene could be TRBD1 or TRBD2 (5 bases each). CDR3 length: 14 amino acids. In germline, CDR1 is MDHEN, CDR2 SYDVKM. V was cut by 10 bases and J by 1 base, with 13 bases left in between. CDR3 in DNA: TGTGCCATCTGGGGACGACAGAACACCGGGGAGCTGTTTTTT. The encoded protein is CAIWGRQNTGELFF.

Ten or more counts support this clonotype. This chain links TRBV7-2 with TRBJ2-3; D call uncertain. The V gene lost 1 base and the J gene lost 4 bases, with 15 bases spanning the gap. This CDR3 spans 16 amino acids. CDR1 and CDR2 (germline): SGHTA, FQGNSA. The CDR3 spells CASSLEAFSWADTQYF. CDR3 bases: TGTGCCAGCAGCTTAGAGGCATTTAGTTGGGCAGATACGCAGTATTTT.

This clonotype was observed a handful of times. The chain employs TRBV29-1 and TRBJ2-3, with D perhaps matching TRBD2 (6 bases). Trimming left V 6 bases short and J 1 base short, with 11 bases between. This CDR3 is 13 amino acids long. Per germline, CDR1 SQVTM and CDR2 ANQGSEA. DNA for the CDR3: TGCAGCGTCCGGGACTTCCGCACAGATACGCAGTATTTT. Translating it yields CSVRDFRTDTQYF.

This clonotype was counted between two and nine times. The V gene is TRBV23-1, the J gene TRBJ2-7; tentative D call: TRBD2 (5 bases). TRBV23-1 is flagged as an ORF with uncertain function. V was trimmed by 6 bases and J by 6 bases, leaving 6 bases between them. The CDR3 length is 10 residues. CDR3 region: CASRTSEQYF. The CDR3 region has the DNA TGCGCCAGCAGAACTAGCGAGCAGTACTTC.

This clonotype appeared many times. The chain links TRBV14 to TRBJ1-1, with D tentatively TRBD1 (5 bases). Germline V lookup: CDR1 SGHDN, CDR2 FVKESK. Deletions cut 4 bases from V and 4 bases from J, with 13 bases between. CDR3 length: 14 residues. The CDR3 DNA sequence: TGTGCCAGCAGCCTCCTTTGGGGGAGCACTGAAGCTTTCTTT. Translation: CASSLLWGSTEAFF.

Remarks on this clonotype: This could be a read error, since a much larger clone is one nucleotide away. The chain recombines TRBV28 with TRBJ1-3; no definite D call. The CDR3 consists of 17 residues. The germline V gene has CDR1 MDHEN and CDR2 SYDVKM. V was cut by 11 bases and J by 2 bases, with 25 bases left in between. The CDR3 loop is CACTKGGTPGPGNTIYF. The CDR3 DNA reads TGTGCCTGCACCAAGGGAGGAACGCCGGGCCCTGGAAACACCATATATTTT. Combining the CDR3 with reference TRBV28 and TRBJ1-3 gives the whole variable domain DVKVTQSSRYLVKRTGEKVFLECVQDMDHENMFWYRQDPGLGLRLIYFSYDVKMKEKGDIPEGYSVSREKKERFSLILESASTNQTSMYLCACTKGGTPGPGNTIYFGEGSWLTVV.

This clonotype was observed many times. The CDR3 loop reads CASSFRGPNTGELFF. As DNA, the CDR3 is TGTGCCAGCAGCTTCAGGGGGCCAAACACCGGGGAGCTGTTTTTT. The V and J genes are TRBV28 and TRBJ2-2, with TRBD1 matching over 8 bases. V was clipped by 6 bases and J by 2 bases; unmatched bases: 5. CDR3 length: 15 residues. Germline lookup yields CDR1 MDHEN and CDR2 SYDVKM.